This T cell receptor beta chain was captured in a study of regulatory T cells in long-lasting Graves disease. On the study more broadly: Over-5-year antithyroid drug use with positive TSH receptor antibodies defined persistent Graves' disease in the study. Study outcomes and limitations: Analysis covered peripheral blood alone, not thyroid tissue. It was possible that the small sample size reduced accuracy. Persistent disease was characterized by preferential usage of TRBV28, TRBJ1-2 and TRBJ2-5.

Construction of the TCR beta libraries employed iRepertoire HTBI primers in conjunction with Arm-PCR of CDR3 regions. MiXCR, applied by TCRdb to the multiplex PCR reads, yields one record per CDR3 protein. The repertoire holds 420,000 or so distinct CDR3 sequences, 23% seen once, with about 26% in the top ten. The time point here: persistent/refractory GD, antithyroid drugs over 5 years with positive TRAb. Construction of the TCR library relied on RNA isolated from PBMCs. Germline V gives CDR1 ENHRY, CDR2 SYGVKD. V was clipped by 0 bases and J by 4 bases; unmatched bases: 2. The length of the CDR3 is 15 residues. At least ten counts were recorded for this clonotype. Its antigen is still unknown.

The sample in question was peripheral blood mononuclear cells (PBMCs), obtained when the disease was refractory, from a patient treated with antithyroid drugs. The chain has TRBV10-3 and TRBJ1-5; 8 positions match TRBD1. This receptor was taken from a female donor with Graves disease. The CDR3 loop is CAISESQGGNQPQHF. The CDR3 nucleotides read TGTGCCATCAGTGAGTCACAGGGGGGTAATCAGCCCCAGCATTTT.